This T cell receptor beta chain was captured by sequencing in a study of blood T cell repertoires in COVID-19 (dated by TCRdb to 2020 to 2022). Background for the entire study: Samples from collaborators originated in the United States, Italy and Spain and spanned both the acute and convalescent phases of COVID-19. The samples were drawn from the first 160 participants of the ongoing ImmuneRACE study and from 950 to 1,500 subjects provided by 6 global collaborators. A freely available public database, intended as a resource for researchers studying the immune response to SARS-CoV-2, is where the repertoires were released. Where HLA class I and class II types were available, the types were taken from metadata supplied by the sample provider, not from assay-based typing. Subjects who had been exposed to COVID-19, were actively infected with it, or had recovered from it provided the deeply sampled blood TCRbeta repertoires that made up the dataset. The material from the prospective study consisted of cDNA or gDNA derived from T cells, B-cell-depleted T cells, or PBMCs. A de-identified subject ID, COVID-19 status, age in years and sex were almost always included in the sample metadata. General findings and caveats noted by the study authors: How much clinical and demographic metadata was included differed by source and by participant, and the metadata was provided uncurated.

As for this clone: Its cognate antigen has yet to be identified. No base quality information exists; no much larger clone differs at one position.

The CDR3 has 17 amino acids, counting the end cysteine and phenylalanine. Only the CDR3 DNA is retained, 51 bases long and in frame from the first base. Trimmed from V: 0 bases; trimmed from J: 1 base; junction bases lacking a gene match: 8. CDR1 SGDLS and CDR2 YYNGEE are derived from the germline V gene. TCRbeta CDR3 regions were amplified from genomic DNA by means of the immunoSEQ Assay, a bias-controlled multiplex PCR. Per the authors' processing: Nucleated cell counts per sample were estimated from amplification of reference gene primers within the assay. Sequence reads were collapsed and filtered to measure the absolute abundance of every unique TCRbeta CDR3 rearrangement. For each sample, productive Simpson clonality was calculated as the square root of Simpson's diversity index over productive rearrangements. TCRdb mirrors the immuneACCESS table, restricted to in-frame sequences. Some clones are absent from its copies; in checked studies, under half trace to an unresolved V gene, and the reason for the others is unknown. D and trimming come from the DNA, and the V and J calls and clone size come from that table. This sample is represented by 95,000 to 150,000 clones; more than 75% of them were singletons. Together, the top ten hold 1.5% of the sample.

Whole blood was collected in K2EDTA tubes by collaborating institutions according to the institutions' own protocols. For TCRbeta analysis, collaborator samples were shipped as frozen whole blood, as isolated PBMCs, or as DNA extracted from either sample type. Sample: peripheral blood. This receptor chain uses TRBV9 and TRBJ1-1, with TRBD1 matching 8 junction bases. This receptor was taken from a human donor in a cohort sampled during active COVID-19. The nucleotide sequence reads as follows: TGTGCCAGCAGCGTAGGGCAGGGGGCGAGGGGGAACACTGAAGCTTTCTTT. Its coded protein is CASSVGQGARGNTEAFF.